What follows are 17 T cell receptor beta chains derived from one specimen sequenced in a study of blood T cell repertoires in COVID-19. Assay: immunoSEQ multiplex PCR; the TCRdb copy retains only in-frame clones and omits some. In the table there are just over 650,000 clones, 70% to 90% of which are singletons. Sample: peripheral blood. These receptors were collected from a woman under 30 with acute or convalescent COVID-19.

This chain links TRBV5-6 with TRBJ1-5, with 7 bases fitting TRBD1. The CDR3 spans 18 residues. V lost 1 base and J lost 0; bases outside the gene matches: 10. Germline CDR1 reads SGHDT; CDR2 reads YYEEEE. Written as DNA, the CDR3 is TGTGCCAGCAGCTTGTTTGGGACAGAAACATATAGCAATCAGCCCCAGCATTTT. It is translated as CASSLFGTETYSNQPQHF.

CDR3 residues: CASSAPGLYNSPLHF. CDR3 sequence (DNA): TGTGCCAGCAGTGCCCCGGGACTCTATAATTCACCCCTCCACTTT. The chain employs TRBV2 and TRBJ1-6, with D possibly matching TRBD1 (5 bases). Trimming stripped 4 bases from V and 3 bases from J, with 10 bases between. CDR3 size: 15 residues. CDR1 and CDR2 from the germline V gene are SNHLY and FYNNEI.

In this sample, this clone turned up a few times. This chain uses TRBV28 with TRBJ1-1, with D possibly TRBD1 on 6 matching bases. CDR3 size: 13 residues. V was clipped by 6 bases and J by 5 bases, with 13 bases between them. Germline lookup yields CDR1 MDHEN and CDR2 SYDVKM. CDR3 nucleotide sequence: TGTGCCAGCAGATCACAGGGATGGACTGAAGCTTTCTTT. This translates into CASRSQGWTEAFF.

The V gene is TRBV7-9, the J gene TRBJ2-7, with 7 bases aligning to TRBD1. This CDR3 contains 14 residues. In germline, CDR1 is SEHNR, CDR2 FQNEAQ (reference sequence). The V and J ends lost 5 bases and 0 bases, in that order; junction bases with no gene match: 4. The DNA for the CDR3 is TGTGCCAGCAGCGGGACAGTAGACTCCTACGAGCAGTACTTC. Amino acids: CASSGTVDSYEQYF.

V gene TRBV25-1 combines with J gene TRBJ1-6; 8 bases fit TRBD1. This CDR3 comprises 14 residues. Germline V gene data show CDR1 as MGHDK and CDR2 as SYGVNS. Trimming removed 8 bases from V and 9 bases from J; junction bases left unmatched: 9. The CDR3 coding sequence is TGTGCCAGCGGACCGGACAGGGATGGTTCACCCCTCCACTTT. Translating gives CASGPDRDGSPLHF.

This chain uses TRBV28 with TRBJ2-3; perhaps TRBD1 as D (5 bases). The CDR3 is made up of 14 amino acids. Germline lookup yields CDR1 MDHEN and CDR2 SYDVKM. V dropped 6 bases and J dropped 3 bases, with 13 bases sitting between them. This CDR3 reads CASSPGALTDTQYF. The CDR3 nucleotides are TGTGCCAGCAGCCCTGGGGCGCTGACAGATACGCAGTATTTT.

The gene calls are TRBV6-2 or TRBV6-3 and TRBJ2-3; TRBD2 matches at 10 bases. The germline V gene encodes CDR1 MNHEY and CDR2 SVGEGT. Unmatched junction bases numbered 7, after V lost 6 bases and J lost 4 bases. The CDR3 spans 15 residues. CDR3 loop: CASSSSGGLADTQYF. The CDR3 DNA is TGTGCCAGCAGCTCTAGCGGGGGATTAGCAGATACGCAGTATTTT.

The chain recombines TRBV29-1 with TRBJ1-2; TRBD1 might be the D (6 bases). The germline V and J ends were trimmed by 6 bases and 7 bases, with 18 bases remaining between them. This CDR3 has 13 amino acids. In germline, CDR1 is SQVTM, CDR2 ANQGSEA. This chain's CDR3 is CSVERGGIAGYTF. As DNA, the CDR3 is TGCAGCGTGGAAAGGGGGGGGATCGCTGGCTACACCTTC.

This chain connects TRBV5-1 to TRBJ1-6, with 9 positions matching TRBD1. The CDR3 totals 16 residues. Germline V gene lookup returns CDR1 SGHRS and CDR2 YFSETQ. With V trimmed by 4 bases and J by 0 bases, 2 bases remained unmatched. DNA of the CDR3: TGCGCCAGCAGCGGGGACAGGGTCTCCTATAATTCACCCCTCCACTTT. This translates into CASSGDRVSYNSPLHF.

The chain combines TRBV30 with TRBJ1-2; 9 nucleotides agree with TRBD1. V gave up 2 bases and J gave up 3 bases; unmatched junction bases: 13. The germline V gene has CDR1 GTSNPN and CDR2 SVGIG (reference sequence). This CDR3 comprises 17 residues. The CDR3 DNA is TGTGCCTGGAGTCCTACTTACAGGACAGGGGACGACTATGGCTACACCTTC. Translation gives CAWSPTYRTGDDYGYTF.

In DNA form, the CDR3 reads TGTGCCAGCAGCTTGAACGGCAGGGGCTATGGCTACACCTTC. Translating gives CASSLNGRGYGYTF. The chain employs TRBV5-6 and TRBJ1-2; possible D gene TRBD1, 6 bases. Germline CDR1 and CDR2: SGHDT and YYEEEE. The CDR3 runs to 14 residues. Trimming took 1 base from V and 4 from J, leaving 11 bases between them.

The CDR3 region is CASLGLPGIQYF. The CDR3 bases are TGTGCCAGCTTAGGCCTACCAGGCATTCAGTACTTC. V and J are TRBV2 and TRBJ2-4, with unresolved D. The CDR3 sequence is 12 residues long. From germline, CDR1 is SNHLY and CDR2 FYNNEI. Trimming left V 8 bases short and J 9 bases short, with 14 bases between.

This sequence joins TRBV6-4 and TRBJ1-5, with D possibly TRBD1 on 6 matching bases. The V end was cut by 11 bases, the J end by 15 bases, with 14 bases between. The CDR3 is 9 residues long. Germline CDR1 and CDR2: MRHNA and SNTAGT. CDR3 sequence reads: CAHRGAPHF. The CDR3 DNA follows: TGTGCCCACCGGGGGGCACCGCATTTT.

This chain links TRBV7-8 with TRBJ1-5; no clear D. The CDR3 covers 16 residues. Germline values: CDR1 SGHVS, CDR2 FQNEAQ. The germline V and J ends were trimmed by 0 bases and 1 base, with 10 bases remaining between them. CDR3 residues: CASSLARERSNQPQHF. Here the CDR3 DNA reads TGTGCCAGCAGCTTAGCGCGGGAGCGCAGCAATCAGCCCCAGCATTTT.

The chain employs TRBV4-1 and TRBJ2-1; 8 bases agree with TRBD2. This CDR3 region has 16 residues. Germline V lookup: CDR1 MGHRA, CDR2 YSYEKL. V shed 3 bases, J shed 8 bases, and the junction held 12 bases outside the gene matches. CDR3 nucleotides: TGCGCCAGCAGCCAGGCGGGGGGCGGTCCTATCGATGAGCAGTTCTTC. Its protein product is CASSQAGGGPIDEQFF.

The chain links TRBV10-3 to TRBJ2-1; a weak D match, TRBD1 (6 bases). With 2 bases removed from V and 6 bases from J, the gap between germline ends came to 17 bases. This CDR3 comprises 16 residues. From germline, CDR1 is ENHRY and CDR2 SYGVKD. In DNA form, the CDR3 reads TGTGCCATCAGTGAGCTTCCGATAGGGGGAAGCAATGAGCAGTTCTTC. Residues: CAISELPIGGSNEQFF.

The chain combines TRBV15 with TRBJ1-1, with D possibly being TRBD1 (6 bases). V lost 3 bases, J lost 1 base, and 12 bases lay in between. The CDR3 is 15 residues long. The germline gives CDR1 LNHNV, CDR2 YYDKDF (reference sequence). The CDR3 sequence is CATSRPGHQNTEAFF. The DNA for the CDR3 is TGTGCCACCAGCAGGCCGGGACACCAGAACACTGAAGCTTTCTTT.